What follows are 17 T cell receptor beta chains derived from one specimen sequenced in a study of T cells after yellow fever vaccination. Using its own MiXCR run on the 5' RACE reads, TCRdb lists one record per CDR3 protein. The top ten hold around an eighth of the sample, which has approximately 550,000 distinct CDR3 sequences, approximately 13% seen once. Sample: PBMCs, taken on the day of the yellow fever booster vaccination. The receptors come from a young man who received the YFV17D yellow fever vaccine.

The chain uses TRBV7-9 and TRBJ2-1; D is possibly TRBD1 or TRBD2 (7 bases each). V lost 5 bases, J lost 9 bases, and 17 bases lay in between. Germline values: CDR1 SEHNR, CDR2 FQNEAQ (reference sequence). CDR3 size: 14 residues. The CDR3 sequence: CASSNTGEGGEQFF. The DNA for the CDR3 is TGTGCCAGCAGCAATACAGGGGAGGGAGGTGAGCAGTTCTTC.

V is TRBV11-2 and J is TRBJ2-3; no clear D. Trimming took off 1 base at V and 0 bases at J, with 8 bases between the two ends. CDR3 length: 15 amino acids. Per the germline V gene, CDR1 is SGHAT and CDR2 is FQNNGV. The DNA for the CDR3 is TGTGCCAGCAGCTTAGGACGGAGAAGCACAGATACGCAGTATTTT. Protein product: CASSLGRRSTDTQYF.

The chain uses TRBV20-1 and TRBJ2-3; D remains ambiguous. The V gene's germline CDR1 is DFQATT and CDR2 SNEGSKA (reference sequence). There are 13 residues in the CDR3. V was pared by 6 bases and J by 5 bases, with 15 bases between. The CDR3 DNA reads as TGCAGTGCAAGGGATGGGGTGGGAGATACGCAGTATTTT. Its translation is CSARDGVGDTQYF.

The V and J genes are TRBV20-1 and TRBJ2-1; a possible D gene is TRBD2 (6 bases). The CDR3 has 15 residues. Between the trimmed V and J ends, which lost 5 bases and 9 bases, there was a span of 23 bases. Germline-derived CDR1 and CDR2 are DFQATT and SNEGSKA (reference sequence). The CDR3 bases are TGCAGTGCTTTCCCGGGACTCCTACCTTTCGGTGAGCAGTTCTTC. Translated: CSAFPGLLPFGEQFF.

This sequence joins TRBV20-1 and TRBJ2-7; no clear D gene. V was shortened by 5 bases and J by 6 bases, with 8 bases between the two germline ends. The germline CDR1 and CDR2 sequences are DFQATT and SNEGSKA (reference sequence). The CDR3 extends over 10 amino acids. CDR3 coding DNA: TGCAGTGCTCCCCTGGGCGAGCAGTACTTC. Protein sequence: CSAPLGEQYF.

J is TRBJ2-5 and V is TRBV14; tentatively, D is TRBD1 (6 bases). Trimming cost V 0 bases and J 1 base, with 9 bases left between them. Germline V gene data show CDR1 as SGHDN and CDR2 as FVKESK. The CDR3 is 15 residues long. In DNA form, the CDR3 reads TGTGCCAGCAGCCAAGAAGGACAGATCCAAGAGACCCAGTACTTC. Translation: CASSQEGQIQETQYF. Full variable domain (remainder filled in from reference TRBV14 and TRBJ2-5): EAGVTQFPSHSVIEKGQTVTLRCDPISGHDNLYWYRRVMGKEIKFLLHFVKESKQDESGMPNNRFLAERTGGTYSTLKVQPAELEDSGVYFCASSQEGQIQETQYFGPGTRLLVL.

V and J are TRBV12-3 or TRBV12-4 and TRBJ2-1, with 11 bases that match TRBD2. This CDR3 has 17 amino acids. Germline trimming cut 6 bases from V and 6 bases from J; bases unmatched to any gene: 13. The CDR3 DNA follows: TGTGCCAGCAGGAACTCGGGACTAGCGGCCCGGGGCAATGAGCAGTTCTTC. Residues: CASRNSGLAARGNEQFF.

The V and J genes are TRBV30 and TRBJ2-3, with no clear D. The CDR3 has 11 residues. V lost 4 bases to trimming and J lost 6 bases, with 8 bases between them. The germline V gene encodes CDR1 GTSNPN and CDR2 SVGIG (reference sequence). This chain's CDR3 is CAWNRADTQYF. The DNA of the CDR3 is TGTGCCTGGAATAGGGCTGATACGCAGTATTTT. The variable domain in full, with the rest retrieved from reference TRBV30 and TRBJ2-3, is SQTIHQWPATLVQPVGSPLSLECTVEGTSNPNLYWYRQAAGRGLQLLFYSVGIGQISSEVPQNLSASRPQDRQFILSSKKLLLSDSGFYLCAWNRADTQYFGPGTRLTVL.

V gene TRBV7-2 combines with J gene TRBJ2-2; weak D call: TRBD2 (6 bases). The length of the CDR3 is 20 residues. Germline CDR1 and CDR2: SGHTA and FQGNSA. V was clipped by 3 bases and J by 2 bases, with 25 bases between them. The CDR3 nucleotides read TGTGCCAGCAGCTTGCGTACTAACAAGGAGGAGGGGATAAACACCGGGGAGCTGTTTTTT. This encodes CASSLRTNKEEGINTGELFF.

This CDR3 reads CSASQGAYEQYF. The CDR3 DNA reads as TGCAGCGCCTCCCAGGGGGCCTACGAGCAGTACTTC. The gene calls are TRBV29-1 and TRBJ2-7, with 7 positions matching TRBD1. The CDR3 contains 12 residues. Germline CDR1 is SQVTM and CDR2 is ANQGSEA. J gave up 2 bases and V 7 bases, and 5 bases lay outside the gene matches.

The chain couples TRBV7-8 to TRBJ2-7; 10 bases map to TRBD1. The V and J ends lost 6 bases and 7 bases, in that order; junction bases with no gene match: 12. The CDR3 has 15 amino acids. Germline CDR1 reads SGHVS; CDR2 reads FQNEAQ. The CDR3 loop reads CASRFGTGENGEQYF. The CDR3 nucleotides read TGTGCCAGCAGGTTTGGGACAGGGGAGAATGGTGAGCAGTACTTC.

The chain links TRBV6-2 or TRBV6-3 to TRBJ2-7, with 14 bases lining up with TRBD2. From germline, CDR1 is MNHEY and CDR2 SVGEGT. The CDR3 is 17 amino acids. V shed 0 bases, J shed 0 bases, and the junction held 1 base outside the gene matches. This CDR3 reads CASSYSTSGRVSYEQYF. For the CDR3, the DNA is TGTGCCAGCAGTTACTCGACTAGCGGGAGGGTCTCCTACGAGCAGTACTTC.

This clonotype came up a few times. The CDR3 DNA follows: TGCGCCACCGGAAAGGGAACCCAGGAGACCCAGTACTTC. This gives the protein CATGKGTQETQYF. The chain carries TRBV5-1 and TRBJ2-5, with no clear D. The CDR3 extends over 13 amino acids. Germline CDR1 is SGHRS and CDR2 is YFSETQ. The germline V and J ends were trimmed by 9 bases and 5 bases, with 17 bases remaining between them.

This chain links TRBV21-1 with TRBJ2-7; the D call TRBD1 from the table was never checked on the DNA. TRBV21-1 is classified as a pseudogene. The CDR3 extends over 13 amino acids. This CDR3 is CARETAEDYEQYF. Here the CDR3 DNA reads TGTGCCAGGGAGACAGCTGAAGACTACGAGCAGTACTTC.

The sample holds a few counts of this clonotype. The rearrangement links TRBV14 to TRBJ2-6; the D call may be TRBD1 or TRBD2 (5 bases each). The CDR3 runs 20 residues. Trimming removed 4 bases from V and 1 base from J, with 23 bases in between. The germline V gene has CDR1 SGHDN and CDR2 FVKESK. The CDR3 region is CASSLPPTRDGRSGANVLTF. The CDR3 coding sequence is TGTGCCAGCAGCCTTCCCCCTACCAGGGACGGAAGATCTGGGGCCAACGTCCTGACTTTC.

V and J are TRBV24-1 and TRBJ2-6, with TRBD1 matching over 9 bases. Germline V gene lookup returns CDR1 KGHDR and CDR2 SFDVKD. This CDR3 has 17 amino acids. With 10 bases clipped from V and 3 bases from J, the junction kept 12 bases outside the gene matches. CDR3 sequence: CATLFDRGSVGANVLTF. DNA for the CDR3: TGTGCCACTTTATTCGACAGGGGGTCTGTTGGGGCCAACGTCCTGACTTTC.

Ten or more counts support this clonotype. This chain joins TRBV27 and TRBJ1-1; D remains ambiguous. The V gene's germline CDR1 is MNHEY and CDR2 SMNVEV (reference sequence). CDR3 size: 15 residues. V shed 8 bases and J shed 0 bases, with 16 bases lying between them. CDR3 bases: TGTGCCAGCCGGTTGGCGGGCGGGATGAACACTGAAGCTTTCTTT. This gives the protein CASRLAGGMNTEAFF.